A single TCR beta chain is shown here with its context. Given a much more abundant clone one base away, this may be a read error. TCR beta VDJ and CDR3 profiles were obtained from a genomic DNA template. TCRdb processed the reads anew with MiXCR; each CDR3 protein has one entry. Of some 200,000 distinct CDR3 sequences listed, 34% were seen once; the top ten hold around 1.1%. The CDR3 is 16 amino acids. Trimming pared 0 bases from V and 2 bases from J, leaving 17 bases between. CDR1 is DFQATT and CDR2 is SNEGSKA in the germline V gene (reference sequence). The data were taken from a study of CD8+CD57+ T cells in acquired aplastic anemia. Across the whole study: Sorted cells (CD4+ and CD8+) yielded DNA amounts that averaged about 3.1 ug. CD4+ reads averaged around 9.9 million in healthy donors.

V usage is TRBV20-1 and J usage is TRBJ2-7, with D maybe TRBD1 (6 bases). Sequencing was carried out using sorted CD4+, CD8+, or CD8+CD57+ T cells (not recorded which) from PBMCs. The receptor was isolated from a human donor in good health, serving as a control. This CDR3 reads CSARDLPRGGPYEQYF. DNA of the CDR3: TGCAGTGCTAGAGATCTCCCCAGGGGTGGACCCTACGAGCAGTACTTC.